Listed below are T cell receptor beta chains from one sample, sequenced in a study of blood T cell repertoires in COVID-19. Repertoires were generated with immunoSEQ multiplex PCR, while TCRdb's copy carries only in-frame clones and drops some. In the table there are over 400,000 clones, roughly nine tenths of which are singletons. Sequenced: peripheral blood. These receptors were obtained from a woman aged 45-60 years with COVID-19, enrolled during active disease. Both conserved end residues are part of each CDR3. Fields, in order: clone size, V gene, CDR3 length, J gene, D gene, CDR3 DNA, CDR3 protein. D genes are given only for firm matches. Clone size appears in some rows only: once, few, many, or a class for an expanded clone.

.	TRBV6-2/TRBV6-3	15	TRBJ2-5	TRBD2	TGTGCCAGCAGCCTTCCCTCTAGCGGACAAGAGACCCAGTACTTC	CASSLPSSGQETQYF
.	TRBV13	14	TRBJ1-2	TRBD1	TGTGCCAGCAGCTCACCAACAGGGGGCTATGGCTACACCTTC	CASSSPTGGYGYTF
.	TRBV19	13	TRBJ1-2	TRBD1	TGTGCCAGTAGTATTCAGGGGGCCGGCGGCTACACCTTC	CASSIQGAGGYTF
.	TRBV10-3	14	TRBJ1-5	TRBD1	TGTGCCATCAGGGACAGGCCTGGGGATCAGCCCCAGCATTTT	CAIRDRPGDQPQHF
.	TRBV24-1	11	TRBJ1-2	.	TGTGCCACCAGTGACGGCTATGGCTACACCTTC	CATSDGYGYTF
.	TRBV20-1	15	TRBJ2-1	TRBD1	TGCAGTGCTAGTCCCTGGCAGGGGGAGTACAATGAGCAGTTCTTC	CSASPWQGEYNEQFF
.	TRBV21-1	16	TRBJ2-3	.	TGTGCCAGCATTTGGGCAAGGCGGGGAAGCACAGATACGCAGTATTTT	CASIWARRGSTDTQYF
.	TRBV2	15	TRBJ2-7	.	TGTGCCAGCATGATAGGAGGGGGCGGAAGCTACGAGCAGTACTTC	CASMIGGGGSYEQYF
.	TRBV6-4	15	TRBJ1-1	TRBD1	TGTGCCAGCAGTGAGGGGACAGGGGGGAACACTGAAGCTTTCTTT	CASSEGTGGNTEAFF
.	TRBV13	14	TRBJ1-1	.	TGTGCCAGCAGCTTCCATTCCCTATCCACTGAAGCTTTCTTT	CASSFHSLSTEAFF
.	TRBV6-2/TRBV6-3	18	TRBJ1-1	.	TGTGCCAGCAGTTACTCCGGTAGGGCGGAGGAGTTGAACACTGAAGCTTTCTTT	CASSYSGRAEELNTEAFF
once	TRBV19	14	TRBJ2-3	.	TGTGCCAGTAGTCCGGCGACTGGCACAGATACGCAGTATTTT	CASSPATGTDTQYF
once	TRBV5-8	15	TRBJ2-4	.	TGTGCCAGCAGCTTGGTCCTGCGGGCAAAAAACATTCAGTACTTC	CASSLVLRAKNIQYF
.	TRBV27	15	TRBJ1-6	TRBD1	TGTGCCAGCAGTCGAATGACAGGGGGGGATTCACCCCTCCACTTT	CASSRMTGGDSPLHF
.	TRBV5-1	15	TRBJ2-1	TRBD1	TGCGCCAGCAGCCCCCAGACAGGGATTAGTAATGAGCAGTTCTTC	CASSPQTGISNEQFF
.	TRBV1	14	TRBJ1-1	.	TGCACCAGCAGCGCGCGGGGTAGGGACACTGAAGCTTTCTTT	CTSSARGRDTEAFF
once	TRBV5-1	14	TRBJ2-3	TRBD2	TGCGCCAGCAGCTTCGGGGGGGCGACAGATACGCAGTATTTT	CASSFGGATDTQYF
.	TRBV23-1	17	TRBJ1-6	TRBD1	TGCGCCAGCAGTCAATTTGGTCCGGGACAGCATAATTCACCCCTCCACTTT	CASSQFGPGQHNSPLHF
.	TRBV13	13	TRBJ2-7	TRBD2	TGTGCCAGCAGCCGCGGGGGGGCCCACGAGCAGTACTTC	CASSRGGAHEQYF
.	TRBV4-1	14	TRBJ2-3	.	TGCGCCAGCAGCCAAGATATCACAGGCGGTACGCAGTATTTT	CASSQDITGGTQYF
.	TRBV7-9	15	TRBJ1-2	.	TGTGCCAGCAGCGGAAGCGGGGGCTTAGGGTATGGCTACACCTTC	CASSGSGGLGYGYTF
once	TRBV30	14	TRBJ1-6	TRBD1	TGTGCCTGGAATGCAGGGGGAAATAATTCACCCCTCCACTTT	CAWNAGGNNSPLHF
.	TRBV9	14	TRBJ1-6	.	TGTGCCAGCAGCGTAGTTGCTAATAATTCACCCCTCCACTTT	CASSVVANNSPLHF
.	TRBV18	15	TRBJ2-7	TRBD1	TGTGCCAGCTCACCTCTTCCCGACAGGGACAACGAGCAGTACTTC	CASSPLPDRDNEQYF
.	TRBV6-6	16	TRBJ2-6	.	TGTGCCAGCAGTTACGCACCGGGTTCTGGGGCCAACGTCCTGACTTTC	CASSYAPGSGANVLTF
.	TRBV15	14	TRBJ1-2	.	TGTGCCACCAGCGACGGGACTTCCTTTTTTGGCTACACCTTC	CATSDGTSFFGYTF
.	TRBV20-1	11	TRBJ2-1	.	TGCAGTGCTCGACTAGGGAATGAGCAGTTCTTC	CSARLGNEQFF
once	TRBV19	15	TRBJ2-1	.	TGTGCCAGTAGTATGACAGGACGGGATGACAATGAGCAGTTCTTC	CASSMTGRDDNEQFF
.	TRBV15	16	TRBJ1-5	.	TGTGCCACCAGCAGAGATCGCCTTTGGGAGAATCAGCCCCAGCATTTT	CATSRDRLWENQPQHF
.	TRBV7-8	16	TRBJ2-1	.	TGTGCCAGCAGCCCCGCATTATGGGCGGGGCCCAATGAGCAGTTCTTC	CASSPALWAGPNEQFF
.	TRBV19	14	TRBJ2-3	.	TGTGCCAGTGGACCTGGAGGGGACGCCTATACGCAGTATTTT	CASGPGGDAYTQYF
.	TRBV10-3	13	TRBJ2-5	.	TGTGCCATCAGTGTGCCAGGCCAAGAGACCCAGTACTTC	CAISVPGQETQYF
.	TRBV6-5	12	TRBJ1-1	TRBD1	TGTGCCAGCAGCCCGACAGGGGGGTCAGCTTTCTTT	CASSPTGGSAFF
.	TRBV28	13	TRBJ2-4	.	TGTGCCAGCAGTTTCCCAGGGGAGGGCATTCAGTACTTC	CASSFPGEGIQYF
.	TRBV28	16	TRBJ2-2	TRBD1	TGTGCCAGCAGCACGCCGGGACAGATAAACACCGGGGAGCTGTTTTTT	CASSTPGQINTGELFF
.	TRBV5-1	15	TRBJ2-2	.	TGCGCCAGCCATGGGACAGCGGGGGCCGGCGGGGAGCTGTTTTTT	CASHGTAGAGGELFF
.	TRBV20-1	14	TRBJ2-3	TRBD2	TGCAGTGCTACTGACGGGGGGGGCGGAGATACGCAGTATTTT	CSATDGGGGDTQYF
.	TRBV15	13	TRBJ1-2	.	TGTGCCACCAGCAGAGGGGGGGACTATGGCTACACCTTC	CATSRGGDYGYTF
.	TRBV6-2/TRBV6-3	14	TRBJ1-1	TRBD1	TGTGCCAGCAGTTACTGGACAGGGGTCACTGAAGCTTTCTTT	CASSYWTGVTEAFF